These 18 T cell receptor beta chains came from one sample sequenced in a study of cytomegalovirus exposure and HLA in healthy donors. PCR was performed using 60 Vbeta and 13 Jbeta primers. The repertoire was sequenced with immunoSEQ multiplex PCR; TCRdb's copy has only in-frame clones and lacks some. The sample lists approximately 130,000 clones, around 83% seen once, with about 6.7% in the top ten. Sample: PBMCs. The receptors come from a young woman in good health and CMV-seropositive.

A few counts support this clone. The chain has TRBV6-1 and TRBJ2-3; 11 bases are shared with TRBD1. This CDR3 spans 18 amino acids. The junction had 10 bases not matched to a gene; V was cut back by 3 bases and J by 2 bases. Germline values: CDR1 MNHNS, CDR2 SASEGT. CDR3 bases: TGTGCCAGCAGTGACAGCGGAAGGACAGGGGGCGTCACAGATACGCAGTATTTT. Translating it yields CASSDSGRTGGVTDTQYF.

V usage is TRBV5-8 and J usage is TRBJ1-3; D may be TRBD1 (5 bases). Germline V gene data show CDR1 as SGHTS and CDR2 as YDEGEE. The V and J ends lost 4 bases and 2 bases respectively, with 13 bases between them. This CDR3 has 15 residues. CDR3 coding DNA: TGTGCCAGCAGCCTTCGCGGGGGAACTGGAAACACCATATATTTT. Its translation is CASSLRGGTGNTIYF. The full variable domain, completed using reference TRBV5-8 and TRBJ1-3, is EAGVTQSPTHLIKTRGQQATLRCSPISGHTSVYWYQQALGLGLQFLLWYDEGEERNRGNFPPRFSGRQFPNYSSELNVNALELEDSALYLCASSLRGGTGNTIYFGEGSWLTVV.

V usage is TRBV27 and J usage is TRBJ2-7, with 9 bases lining up with TRBD1. The CDR3 runs to 14 residues. Germline V gene lookup returns CDR1 MNHEY and CDR2 SMNVEV (reference sequence). V shed 4 bases and J 5 bases; nucleotides not matched to a gene: 6. CDR3 region: CASSYRTGDDEQYF. The CDR3 nucleotides read TGTGCCAGCAGTTACCGGACAGGGGACGACGAGCAGTACTTC.

The chain carries TRBV5-1 and TRBJ2-3; 9 bases fit TRBD2. J lost 2 bases, V lost 0 bases, and 4 bases had no gene match. This CDR3 has 16 residues. Germline V gives CDR1 SGHRS, CDR2 YFSETQ. The CDR3: CASSLGLAASTDTQYF. The CDR3 DNA is TGCGCCAGCAGCTTGGGACTAGCGGCCTCCACAGATACGCAGTATTTT.

This clone has a handful of counts. This likely traces to a read error, being one base from a far larger clone. The chain joins TRBV5-5 to TRBJ2-7, with D possibly being TRBD2 (5 bases). Between the trimmed V and J ends, which lost 7 bases and 3 bases, there was a span of 23 bases. Germline V CDR1 and CDR2: SGHKS, YYEKEE (reference sequence). The CDR3 length is 16 residues. This chain's CDR3 is CASRDPDLPGDYEQYF. The CDR3 DNA follows: TGTGCCAGCCGCGATCCGGACTTGCCTGGGGACTACGAGCAGTACTTC.

In DNA, the CDR3 is TGTGCCTGGAGTGTAGTGTGGACTAGCGGGGATGCGCAGTATTTT. This codes for CAWSVVWTSGDAQYF. This chain joins TRBV30 and TRBJ2-3, with 12 bases aligning to TRBD2. CDR1 is GTSNPN, CDR2 SVGIG, per germline (reference sequence). V lost 0 bases and J lost 10; bases outside the gene matches: 8. The CDR3 consists of 15 residues.

The chain is built from TRBV27 and TRBJ1-4, with D possibly being TRBD1 (5 bases). CDR1 is MNHEY and CDR2 is SMNVEV in the germline V gene (reference sequence). Trimming left V 6 bases short and J 5 bases short, with 10 bases between. The CDR3 spans 13 residues. This CDR3 reads CASSIRVNEKLFF. The CDR3 DNA follows: TGTGCCAGCAGCATCAGGGTGAATGAAAAACTGTTTTTT.

The chain employs TRBV28 and TRBJ2-4; D unclear. This CDR3 is built from 11 residues. With 5 bases removed from V and 8 bases from J, the gap between germline ends came to 7 bases. CDR1 is MDHEN and CDR2 is SYDVKM in the germline V gene. CDR3 sequence reads: CASSPRDIQYF. CDR3 in DNA: TGTGCCAGCAGTCCCCGGGACATTCAGTACTTC. The complete variable domain, with remaining parts taken from reference TRBV28 and TRBJ2-4, reads DVKVTQSSRYLVKRTGEKVFLECVQDMDHENMFWYRQDPGLGLRLIYFSYDVKMKEKGDIPEGYSVSREKKERFSLILESASTNQTSMYLCASSPRDIQYFGAGTRLSVL.

The V call is TRBV30, the J call TRBJ1-5; tentative D call: TRBD1 (6 bases). CDR1 and CDR2 (germline): GTSNPN, SVGIG (reference sequence). CDR3 length equals 13 residues. Trimming removed 5 bases from V and 3 bases from J, with 11 bases in between. The CDR3 coding sequence is TGTGCCTGGGAAAGGGGGTTCAATCAGCCCCAGCATTTT. Amino acids: CAWERGFNQPQHF.

The chain couples TRBV29-1 to TRBJ1-2; a weak D match, TRBD1 (6 bases). CDR3 length: 11 amino acids. CDR1 is SQVTM and CDR2 is ANQGSEA in the germline V gene. CDR3 residues: CSTDSNYGYTF. The CDR3 DNA follows: TGCAGTACGGACAGTAACTATGGCTACACCTTC.

In its sample, this clone was seen once. V usage is TRBV10-1 and J usage is TRBJ1-2, with 11 positions matching TRBD1. CDR3 length: 15 residues. CDR1 and CDR2 (germline): WNHNN, SYGVQD (reference sequence). V trimming: 2 bases; J trimming: 6 bases; junction bases outside the gene matches: 5. The CDR3 loop is CASSEGQGAEDGYTF. DNA for the CDR3: TGCGCCAGCAGTGAGGGACAGGGGGCCGAGGATGGCTACACCTTC.

This chain uses TRBV28 with TRBJ1-5; 9 bases agree with TRBD1. Trimming cost V 2 bases and J 7 bases; bases outside gene matches: 3. Germline V gives CDR1 MDHEN, CDR2 SYDVKM. CDR3 length: 14 residues. CDR3 in amino acids: CASSLVGTGQPQHF. The CDR3 nucleotides read TGTGCCAGCAGTTTAGTAGGGACAGGGCAGCCCCAGCATTTT.

J is TRBJ1-5 and V is TRBV5-1, with D uncertain. The germline V gene has CDR1 SGHRS and CDR2 YFSETQ. CDR3 length equals 17 residues. Trimming removed 0 bases from V and 3 bases from J, with 16 bases in between. The chain's CDR3 is CASSLAGPLFPNQPQHF. As DNA, the CDR3 is TGCGCCAGCAGCTTGGCCGGTCCTCTATTCCCCAATCAGCCCCAGCATTTT.

J is TRBJ2-1 and V is TRBV7-9, with TRBD2 matching over 7 bases. The CDR3 is 13 residues long. V shed 1 base and J 6 bases; nucleotides not matched to a gene: 0. Germline V lookup: CDR1 SEHNR, CDR2 FQNEAQ (reference sequence). CDR3 protein: CASSLGGGNEQFF. CDR3 nucleotides: TGTGCCAGCAGCTTAGGGGGGGGCAATGAGCAGTTCTTC.

The chain uses TRBV30 and TRBJ1-1, with TRBD1 identical over 8 bases. CDR1 is GTSNPN, CDR2 SVGIG, per germline (reference sequence). There are 17 residues in the CDR3. The V gene end was trimmed by 1 base and the J gene end by 0 bases; junction bases not matched to a gene: 10. The CDR3 protein is CAWSAPPGGPMNTEAFF. Written as DNA, the CDR3 is TGTGCCTGGAGTGCCCCCCCAGGGGGCCCCATGAACACTGAAGCTTTCTTT.

V and J are TRBV5-6 and TRBJ2-5; 10 bases align to TRBD2. Germline trimming cut 3 bases from V and 4 bases from J; bases unmatched to any gene: 6. The germline V gene has CDR1 SGHDT and CDR2 YYEEEE. CDR3 size: 15 residues. CDR3 in DNA: TGTGCCAGCAGCTACCCCGGGACTAGCGTAGAGACCCAGTACTTC. Translation: CASSYPGTSVETQYF.

The genes are TRBV6-1 and TRBJ1-6, with a tentative D call TRBD1 (6 bases). Trimming took off 4 bases at V and 4 bases at J, with 11 bases between the two ends. The CDR3 spans 15 residues. Looked up from germline, CDR1 is MNHNS and CDR2 is SASEGT. CDR3 in DNA: TGTGCCAGCAGTGTCTGGACAGAGTATAATTCACCCCTCCACTTT. It translates to CASSVWTEYNSPLHF.

CDR3 sequence: CAWSVEVGELFF. The CDR3 nucleotides are TGTGCCTGGAGTGTAGAGGTCGGGGAGCTGTTTTTT. This chain links TRBV30 with TRBJ2-2; no definite D call. Per the germline V gene, CDR1 is GTSNPN and CDR2 is SVGIG (reference sequence). V was shortened by 0 bases and J by 7 bases, with 6 bases between the two germline ends. The CDR3 runs 12 residues.